The TCR beta chain under discussion was sequenced for a study of radiation and T cells in renal cell carcinoma. Study summary: Nephrectomy followed 15 Gy stereotactic body radiation by 4 weeks. Points from the study as a whole: No pretreatment tumor biopsies were available for baseline clonotypes. Top tumor clonotypes rose in blood 2 weeks post-radiation, then contracted.

Documented time point: blood 2 weeks post-SBRT. Treatment in this sample: 15 Gy SBRT to primary tumor, nephrectomy 4 weeks later. The patient's renal cell carcinoma had clear cell pathology. Trimming at V came to 0 bases and at J to 7 bases, leaving 8 bases not matched to a gene. Germline V gives CDR1 SGDLS, CDR2 YYNGEE. The CDR3 is 16 amino acids. In the case of this clone: Antigen specificity is unknown.

Assay used: immunoSEQ multiplex PCR; TCRdb lists only in-frame clones, some missing. The data show about 120,000 clones, approximately 80% seen once. The sample was blood, taken from a patient whose treatment included radiotherapy and nephrectomy. V gene TRBV9 combines with J gene TRBJ1-2; TRBD1 agrees at 11 bases. This receptor was identified in a woman between 55 and 75 years old with renal cell carcinoma. CDR3 amino acids: CASSVARTGGFGGYTF. CDR3 nucleotide sequence: TGTGCCAGCAGCGTAGCGAGGACAGGGGGCTTCGGTGGCTACACCTTC.